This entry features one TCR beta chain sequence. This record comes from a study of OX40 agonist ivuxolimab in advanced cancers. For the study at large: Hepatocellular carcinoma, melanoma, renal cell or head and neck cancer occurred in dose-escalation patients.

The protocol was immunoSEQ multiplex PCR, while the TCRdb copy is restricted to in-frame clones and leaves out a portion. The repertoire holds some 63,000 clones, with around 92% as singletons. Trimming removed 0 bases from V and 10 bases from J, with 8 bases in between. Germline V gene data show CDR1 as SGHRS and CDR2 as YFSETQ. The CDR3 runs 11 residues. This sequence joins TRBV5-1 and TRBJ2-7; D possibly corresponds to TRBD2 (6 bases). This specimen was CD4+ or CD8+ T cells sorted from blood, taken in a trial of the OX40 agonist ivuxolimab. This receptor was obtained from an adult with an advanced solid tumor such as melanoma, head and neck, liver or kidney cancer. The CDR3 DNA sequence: TGCGCCAGCAGCTTGGGCGGGGACCAGTACTTC. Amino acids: CASSLGGDQYF.